These 20 T cell receptor beta chains share one sample of origin, sequenced in a study of blood T cells in healthy people across ages. Using a J-beta primer mix together with a sample-barcoded 5' primer, a second PCR was run for roughly 6 to 12 cycles. TCRdb recomputed calls from the 5' RACE reads with MiXCR, one row per CDR3 protein. The table includes around 280,000 distinct CDR3 sequences, around 30% detected once. The sample consisted of blood. Receptor source: an older woman in good health.

This clonotype has at least ten counts. V usage is TRBV5-1 and J usage is TRBJ2-2; D uncertain. The length of the CDR3 is 12 residues. Germline assignment: CDR1 SGHRS and CDR2 YFSETQ. The germline V and J ends were trimmed by 0 bases and 8 bases, with 5 bases remaining between them. The CDR3 sequence is CASSLVEGELFF. CDR3 sequence (DNA): TGCGCCAGCAGCTTGGTAGAGGGGGAGCTGTTTTTT.

Only one count was recorded for this clonotype. The chain has TRBV2 and TRBJ2-5; D gene unclear. Trimming pared 3 bases from V and 11 bases from J, leaving 16 bases between. This CDR3 is built from 13 residues. Per the germline V gene, CDR1 is SNHLY and CDR2 is FYNNEI. The CDR3 loop is CASSDSGIREQYF. CDR3 nucleotides: TGTGCCAGCAGTGACAGTGGGATTAGAGAGCAGTACTTC. Together with reference TRBV2 and TRBJ2-5, the CDR3 gives the full variable domain: EPEVTQTPSHQVTQMGQEVILRCVPISNHLYFYWYRQILGQKVEFLVSFYNNEISEKSEIFDDQFSVERPDGSNFTLKIRSTKLEDSAMYFCASSDSGIREQYFGPGTRLLVL.

This clonotype turned up a few times. The rearrangement links TRBV6-6 to TRBJ2-5; possibly TRBD1 for D (5 bases). Germline V gives CDR1 MNHNY, CDR2 SVGAGI (reference sequence). V lost 6 bases and J lost 2, with 16 bases in between. The CDR3 length is 15 residues. CDR3: CASSPSLDSQETQYF. CDR3 nucleotides: TGTGCCAGCAGCCCCTCTCTTGACAGTCAAGAGACCCAGTACTTC.

The genes are TRBV15 and TRBJ1-5; no definite D call. The CDR3 has 13 amino acids. Trimming left V 4 bases short and J 0 bases short, with 4 bases between. Germline CDR1 reads LNHNV; CDR2 reads YYDKDF (reference sequence). CDR3 in amino acids: CATSIGSNQPQHF. The CDR3 DNA sequence: TGTGCCACCAGCATCGGTAGCAATCAGCCCCAGCATTTT. Using reference TRBV15 and TRBJ1-5 for the parts outside the CDR3, the full variable domain is DAMVIQNPRYQVTQFGKPVTLSCSQTLNHNVMYWYQQKSSQAPKLLFHYYDKDFNNEADTPDNFQSRRPNTSFCFLDIRSPGLGDTAMYLCATSIGSNQPQHFGDGTRLSIL.

This clonotype was picked up a small number of times. The rearrangement links TRBV7-3 to TRBJ2-7; D not certain. V was cut by 5 bases and J by 3 bases, with 8 bases left in between. CDR1 and CDR2 from the germline V gene are SGHTA and FQGTGA. This CDR3 contains 12 residues. The CDR3 bases are TGTGCCAGCAGCCTCCTCCTCTACGAGCAGTACTTC. It codes for CASSLLLYEQYF.

The sample holds a few counts of this clonotype. Its ends do not fully match the called genes, so a read error is possible. The CDR3 loop is CASPPKAAHNEQLF. CDR3 bases: TGTGCCAGCCCCCCTAAGGCGGCCCACAATGAGCAGCTCTTC. The chain recombines TRBV28 with TRBJ2-5, with no clear D. Looked up from germline, CDR1 is MDHEN and CDR2 is SYDVKM. The CDR3 runs 14 residues.

The chain couples TRBV9 to TRBJ1-2; D is possibly TRBD1 (6 bases). Per the germline V gene, CDR1 is SGDLS and CDR2 is YYNGEE. Trimming took 6 bases from V and 7 from J, leaving 19 bases between them. The CDR3 consists of 14 residues. The CDR3 coding sequence is TGTGCCAGCAACCCAGAGGGGGGGGCAGGTGGCTACACCTTC. Its protein is CASNPEGGAGGYTF.

The gene calls are TRBV28 and TRBJ2-7; possible D gene TRBD1, 5 bases. Between the trimmed V and J ends, which lost 6 bases and 6 bases, there was a span of 12 bases. This CDR3 contains 12 residues. Germline V gene data show CDR1 as MDHEN and CDR2 as SYDVKM. CDR3 protein: CASSTRVSEQYF. The CDR3 DNA is TGTGCCAGCAGCACCAGGGTCTCCGAGCAGTACTTC.

The chain couples TRBV10-3 to TRBJ1-4, with D perhaps TRBD1 (5 bases). Germline V gene sequence: CDR1 ENHRY, CDR2 SYGVKD. The CDR3 covers 14 residues. Trimming took off 0 bases at V and 8 bases at J, with 10 bases between the two ends. CDR3 sequence reads: CAISESAGLEKLFF. CDR3 in DNA: TGTGCCATCAGTGAGTCAGCAGGGTTGGAAAAACTGTTTTTT.

CDR3 sequence: CASTQAGAYEQYF. The CDR3 DNA is TGCGCCAGCACCCAGGCGGGAGCCTACGAGCAGTACTTC. The rearrangement links TRBV5-1 to TRBJ2-7; 7 bases match TRBD2. CDR3 length: 13 residues. V shed 6 bases and J 2 bases; nucleotides not matched to a gene: 5. Per the germline V gene, CDR1 is SGHRS and CDR2 is YFSETQ.

This clonotype was observed many times. The rearrangement uses TRBV3-1 and TRBJ1-3; the D gene is possibly TRBD1 (5 bases). Trimming removed 4 bases at V and 0 bases at J, with 16 bases between. Germline V gene sequence: CDR1 LGHDT, CDR2 YNNKEL (reference sequence). The CDR3 totals 17 residues. This CDR3 reads CASSRLQATLSGNTIYF. The CDR3, as DNA: TGTGCCAGCAGCCGATTACAGGCGACTCTCTCTGGAAACACCATATATTTT.

This clonotype was recorded a few times. V and J are TRBV24-1 and TRBJ2-5; 9 nucleotides match TRBD2. The J call may be faulty, since TRBJ2-1 better matches the DNA end. The length of the CDR3 is 16 residues. Germline CDR1 and CDR2: KGHDR and SFDVKD. The DNA of the CDR3 is TGTGCCACCAGTGATCCTAGCGGGATGCTAGGTAATGAGCAGTTCTTC. As protein: CATSDPSGMLGNEQFF.

There are a few counts of this clonotype. The chain joins TRBV11-3 to TRBJ2-3; D unresolved. The CDR3 extends over 12 amino acids. Trimming took 5 bases from V and 2 from J, leaving 5 bases between them. Germline V gene lookup returns CDR1 SGHNT and CDR2 YENEEA. In DNA, the CDR3 is TGTGCCAGCAGCCGCTTCACAGATACGCAGTATTTT. This codes for CASSRFTDTQYF.

This clonotype was counted only a few times. V usage is TRBV20-1 and J usage is TRBJ2-1; D is tentatively TRBD1 or TRBD2 (5 bases each). Germline V lookup: CDR1 DFQATT, CDR2 SNEGSKA (reference sequence). Trimming removed 1 base from V and 0 bases from J, with 10 bases in between. CDR3 length equals 15 residues. The CDR3: CSARGPGSSYNEQFF. The CDR3 nucleotides read TGCAGTGCTAGAGGACCAGGGAGCTCCTACAATGAGCAGTTCTTC.

The rearrangement joins TRBV15 to TRBJ2-4; 8 bases are a match to TRBD2. The CDR3 is 17 residues long. Losses at the gene ends were 0 bases for V and 0 bases for J; bases not matched to a gene: 4. Germline CDR1 is LNHNV and CDR2 is YYDKDF (reference sequence). CDR3 DNA sequence: TGTGCCACCAGCAGAGATGCGGGAGGACTAGCCAAAAACATTCAGTACTTC. It translates to CATSRDAGGLAKNIQYF.

This clonotype occurred a few times. The CDR3 nucleotides read TGTGCCAGTAGTATGGGCTCGACCTCCTACGAGCAGTACTTC. Encoded protein: CASSMGSTSYEQYF. The gene calls are TRBV19 and TRBJ2-7, with D unclear. The CDR3 extends over 14 amino acids. Germline CDR1 LNHDA, CDR2 SQIVND (reference sequence). With 3 bases removed from V and 0 bases from J, the gap between germline ends came to 9 bases. Looking up the rest from reference TRBV19 and TRBJ2-7 gives the full variable domain: DGGITQSPKYLFRKEGQNVTLSCEQNLNHDAMYWYRQDPGQGLRLIYYSQIVNDFQKGDIAEGYSVSREKKESFPLTVTSAQKNPTAFYLCASSMGSTSYEQYFGPGTRLTVT.

This clonotype has just a few counts. The chain carries TRBV29-1 and TRBJ2-5; TRBD1 or TRBD2 may be the D gene (6 bases each). V was shortened by 7 bases and J by 3 bases, with 18 bases between the two germline ends. Germline CDR1 is SQVTM and CDR2 is ANQGSEA. This CDR3 is built from 14 residues. CDR3 nucleotide sequence: TGCAGCGCTAGGGGGGCTAGTTTGAAAGAGACCCAGTACTTC. Encoded protein: CSARGASLKETQYF.

This clonotype was detected ten times or more. This chain uses TRBV29-1 with TRBJ2-5; 12 bases map to TRBD2. Unmatched junction bases numbered 8, after V lost 7 bases and J lost 5 bases. The CDR3 has 14 residues. Germline V gene data show CDR1 as SQVTM and CDR2 as ANQGSEA. The CDR3 DNA follows: TGCAGCGCCCGGAGACTAGCGGGAGTGGAGACCCAGTACTTC. Translated, it gives CSARRLAGVETQYF.

V usage is TRBV12-5 and J usage is TRBJ1-1; D unclear. The CDR3 is 13 amino acids. V lost 5 bases and J lost 6, with 13 bases in between. Germline loops: CDR1 LGHNT, CDR2 FRNRAP. The CDR3 sequence is CASGRRETPEAFF. CDR3 DNA: TGTGCTAGTGGTCGGAGGGAAACGCCTGAAGCTTTCTTT.

This chain joins TRBV6-1 and TRBJ1-6; D is unresolved. The CDR3 contains 14 residues. Between the trimmed V and J ends, which lost 1 base and 12 bases, there was a span of 13 bases. CDR1 MNHNS and CDR2 SASEGT come from the germline V gene. In DNA, the CDR3 is TGTGCCAGCAGTGAAGGGTCCGGATCGGGACCCCTCCACTTT. Translation: CASSEGSGSGPLHF.